One and the same sample provided the 4 T cell receptor beta chains below, sequenced in a study of shared clonotypes between healthy human individuals. Data came from immunoSEQ multiplex PCR; TCRdb stores just in-frame clones and leaves some out. The table lists about 2.3 million clones, over 90% of them singletons. Sequencing was done on a sample of naive CD4+ T cells from PBMCs. Subset here: CD45RA+ positively selected. The receptor source for this set is a man younger than 35 in good health. Some clones in this sample may be carry-over from other donors' samples.

The rearrangement joins TRBV19 to TRBJ1-4, with a tentative D call TRBD1 (5 bases). CDR3 length: 15 residues. The V gene lost 6 bases and the J gene lost 4 bases, with 15 bases spanning the gap. Germline V CDR1 and CDR2: LNHDA, SQIVND (reference sequence). The CDR3 spells CASSPPGRVNEKLFF. Here the CDR3 DNA reads TGTGCCAGTAGCCCACCGGGACGGGTTAATGAAAAACTGTTTTTT.

The V and J genes are TRBV7-9 and TRBJ2-7; D could derive from TRBD1 or TRBD2 (5 bases each). V lost 6 bases to trimming and J lost 0 bases, with 15 bases between them. The germline V gene has CDR1 SEHNR and CDR2 FQNEAQ (reference sequence). The CDR3 runs 15 residues. DNA of the CDR3: TGTGCCAGCAGAATCGTGGGACCATACTCCTACGAGCAGTACTTC. Amino acids: CASRIVGPYSYEQYF.

This sequence joins TRBV7-9 and TRBJ2-1; TRBD2 is a possible D gene (5 bases). With 5 bases removed from V and 4 bases from J, the gap between germline ends came to 12 bases. The germline CDR1 and CDR2 sequences are SEHNR and FQNEAQ (reference sequence). The CDR3 contains 14 residues. The CDR3 region has the DNA TGTGCCAGCAGCGACGGGGTTGTATACAATGAGCAGTTCTTC. Its protein product is CASSDGVVYNEQFF.

J is TRBJ1-2 and V is TRBV7-2; D gene uncertain. Germline loops: CDR1 SGHTA, CDR2 FQGNSA. With 7 bases removed from V and 0 bases from J, the gap between germline ends came to 15 bases. CDR3 length equals 15 residues. The CDR3 DNA reads TGTGCCAGCACCGTCTCCGGCTGGGCTAACTATGGCTACACCTTC. Its translation is CASTVSGWANYGYTF.